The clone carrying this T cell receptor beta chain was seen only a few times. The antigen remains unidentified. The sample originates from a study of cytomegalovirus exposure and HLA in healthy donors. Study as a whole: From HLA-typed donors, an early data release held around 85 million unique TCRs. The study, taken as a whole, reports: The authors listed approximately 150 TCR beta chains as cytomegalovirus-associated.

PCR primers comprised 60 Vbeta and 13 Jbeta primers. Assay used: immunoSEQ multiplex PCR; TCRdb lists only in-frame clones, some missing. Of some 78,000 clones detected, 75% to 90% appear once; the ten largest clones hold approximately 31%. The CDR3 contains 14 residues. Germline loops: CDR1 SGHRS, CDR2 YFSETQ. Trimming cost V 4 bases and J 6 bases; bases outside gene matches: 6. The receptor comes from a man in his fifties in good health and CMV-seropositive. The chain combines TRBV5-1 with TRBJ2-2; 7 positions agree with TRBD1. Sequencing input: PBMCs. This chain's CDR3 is CASSLGQGAGELFF. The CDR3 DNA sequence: TGCGCCAGCAGCCTGGGGCAGGGGGCCGGGGAGCTGTTTTTT. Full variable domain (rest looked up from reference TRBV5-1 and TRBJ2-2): KAGVTQTPRYLIKTRGQQVTLSCSPISGHRSVSWYQQTPGQGLQFLFEYFSETQRNKGNFPGRFSGRQFSNSRSEMNVSTLELGDSALYLCASSLGQGAGELFFGEGSRLTVL.